This T cell receptor beta chain was recorded in a study of blood T cells in healthy people across ages. The second PCR ran about 6 to 12 cycles with a sample-barcoded 5' primer and J-beta primers. TCRdb processed the 5' RACE reads anew with MiXCR; each CDR3 protein has one entry. This table has 650,000 to 900,000 distinct CDR3 sequences, approximately 65% appearing once. Trimming removed 0 bases from V and 4 bases from J; junction bases left unmatched: 2. Germline CDR1 is SGDLS and CDR2 is YYNGEE. This CDR3 is built from 14 residues. Sequenced: blood. The TCR sequence derives from a man aged 25 to 40 in good health. The chain has TRBV9 and TRBJ1-1; 8 bases map to TRBD1. CDR3 coding DNA: TGTGCCAGCAGCGTAGAGACAGGGGCCACTGAAGCTTTCTTT. Translating it yields CASSVETGATEAFF.